These 12 T cell receptor beta chains share one sample of origin, sequenced in a study of T cell changes during pregnancy in multiple sclerosis. The repertoire was sequenced with immunoSEQ multiplex PCR; TCRdb's copy has only in-frame clones and lacks some. The repertoire holds roughly 40,000 clones, with roughly 92% as singletons. The source was CD4+ T cells from peripheral blood mononuclear cells, collected in the first trimester of pregnancy. The source of these receptors is a female donor with multiple sclerosis, enrolled in a pregnancy study.

The chain carries TRBV28 and TRBJ2-1; TRBD2 aligns across 14 bases. Trimming at V came to 7 bases and at J to 0 bases, leaving 8 bases not matched to a gene. The CDR3 covers 18 residues. CDR1 and CDR2 from the germline V gene are MDHEN and SYDVKM. The CDR3 region is CASTDGLAGGSSYNEQFF. CDR3 DNA: TGTGCCAGCACCGATGGACTAGCGGGGGGCAGCTCCTACAATGAGCAGTTCTTC.

This rearrangement joins TRBV7-9 to TRBJ2-3; possible D gene TRBD1, 6 bases. CDR3 length: 15 amino acids. V lost 4 bases and J 0 bases, leaving 11 bases between the germline ends. Germline V lookup: CDR1 SEHNR, CDR2 FQNEAQ (reference sequence). DNA of the CDR3: TGTGCCAGCAGCTCCGGGACACATAGCACAGATACGCAGTATTTT. Encoded protein: CASSSGTHSTDTQYF. Drawing the rest from reference TRBV7-9 and TRBJ2-3, the complete variable domain is DTGVSQNPRHKITKRGQNVTFRCDPISEHNRLYWYRQTLGQGPEFLTYFQNEAQLEKSRLLSDRFSAERPKGSFSTLEIQRTEQGDSAMYLCASSSGTHSTDTQYFGPGTRLTVL.

This CDR3 is CAWSRGYETQYF. For the CDR3, the DNA is TGTGCCTGGAGCAGGGGGTATGAGACCCAGTACTTC. The chain recombines TRBV30 with TRBJ2-5, with 7 bases aligning to TRBD1. CDR1 is GTSNPN, CDR2 SVGIG, per germline (reference sequence). J gave up 5 bases and V 3 bases, and 3 bases lay outside the gene matches. The CDR3 contains 12 residues.

This chain uses TRBV7-3 with TRBJ2-5; D is perhaps TRBD2 (6 bases). Trimming shortened V by 5 bases and J by 1 base, and 14 bases separated the two germline ends. The CDR3 totals 15 residues. Germline loops: CDR1 SGHTA, CDR2 FQGTGA. This chain's CDR3 is CASSPSGGFQETQYF. CDR3 DNA: TGTGCCAGCAGCCCCTCCGGAGGGTTCCAAGAGACCCAGTACTTC.

The genes are TRBV5-6 and TRBJ1-1; D is undetermined. The CDR3 is 14 residues long. Germline CDR1 reads SGHDT; CDR2 reads YYEEEE. Trimming took 7 bases from V and 1 from J, leaving 14 bases between them. CDR3 loop: CASLRVAENTEAFF. The CDR3 DNA sequence: TGTGCCAGCCTACGGGTGGCGGAGAACACTGAAGCTTTCTTT.

This chain uses TRBV15 with TRBJ1-4; no clear D gene. The CDR3 sequence is 12 residues long. Germline CDR1 reads LNHNV; CDR2 reads YYDKDF (reference sequence). V lost 9 bases and J 4 bases, leaving 9 bases between the germline ends. The CDR3 is CATRSGNEKLFF. CDR3 nucleotide sequence: TGTGCCACACGTTCGGGTAATGAAAAACTGTTTTTT.

In this sample, this clone turned up a few times. The rearrangement links TRBV28 to TRBJ1-1, with a weak D call TRBD1 (5 bases). The CDR3 covers 13 residues. The V and J ends lost 10 bases and 4 bases respectively, with 16 bases between them. Germline CDR1 is MDHEN and CDR2 is SYDVKM. The CDR3 DNA sequence: TGTGCCATTGGTCGGGGGGGGAGCACTGAAGCTTTCTTT. It encodes CAIGRGGSTEAFF. Combining the CDR3 with reference TRBV28 and TRBJ1-1 gives the whole variable domain DVKVTQSSRYLVKRTGEKVFLECVQDMDHENMFWYRQDPGLGLRLIYFSYDVKMKEKGDIPEGYSVSREKKERFSLILESASTNQTSMYLCAIGRGGSTEAFFGQGTRLTVV.

V and J are TRBV10-3 and TRBJ2-7, with 9 nucleotides matching TRBD1. The germline gives CDR1 ENHRY, CDR2 SYGVKD. V trimming: 3 bases; J trimming: 6 bases; junction bases outside the gene matches: 3. This CDR3 contains 13 residues. The CDR3 sequence: CAISEQGAGEQYF. DNA for the CDR3: TGTGCCATCAGTGAACAGGGGGCAGGCGAGCAGTACTTC.

The chain employs TRBV6-5 and TRBJ2-7; 9 bases are a match to TRBD2. The CDR3 runs to 15 residues. The germline gives CDR1 MNHEY, CDR2 SVGAGI. With 8 bases clipped from V and 4 bases from J, the junction kept 12 bases outside the gene matches. In DNA form, the CDR3 reads TGTGCCAGCCAGGGGGGGGCTAGCGGGAATTACGAGCAGTACTTC. This codes for CASQGGASGNYEQYF.

V gene TRBV27 combines with J gene TRBJ2-1; TRBD2 is a possible D gene (6 bases). The CDR3 has 16 residues. V lost 6 bases and J lost 0, with 15 bases in between. Germline assignment: CDR1 MNHEY and CDR2 SMNVEV (reference sequence). The CDR3 nucleotides are TGTGCCAGCAGCCTGATGCGGGGATTCTCCTACAATGAGCAGTTCTTC. Its translation is CASSLMRGFSYNEQFF.

This chain connects TRBV10-3 to TRBJ2-7, with TRBD1 identical over 7 bases. Germline assignment: CDR1 ENHRY and CDR2 SYGVKD. The CDR3 contains 13 residues. V lost 7 bases, J lost 4 bases, and 7 bases stayed unmatched. The CDR3 sequence is CAITDRAGYEQYF. CDR3 DNA sequence: TGTGCCATCACCGACAGGGCGGGTTACGAGCAGTACTTC.

The chain employs TRBV5-1 and TRBJ2-2; 7 nucleotides agree with TRBD2. The CDR3 runs 16 residues. The germline gives CDR1 SGHRS, CDR2 YFSETQ. V lost 0 bases and J lost 4; bases outside the gene matches: 6. The chain's CDR3 is CASSLGLALATGELFF. CDR3 nucleotides: TGCGCCAGCAGCTTGGGACTAGCTCTCGCCACCGGGGAGCTGTTTTTT.